This section outlines one TCR beta chain sequence together with its context. The source of the sample is a study of control samples from healthy donors and cancer patients. Generated by immunoSEQ multiplex PCR, the TCRdb table keeps only in-frame clones and is missing some. There are 400,000 to 500,000 clones in the sample; around nine tenths occur only once, and 6% to 7% lies in the top ten. From germline, CDR1 is SGHKS and CDR2 YYEKEE (reference sequence). The CDR3 runs 11 residues. V was shortened by 2 bases and J by 10 bases, with 9 bases between the two germline ends. The rearrangement joins TRBV5-5 to TRBJ1-2; no definite D call. The receptor was derived from a man aged 35 to 55 with head and neck cancer. The sample was PBMCs. The CDR3 DNA reads TGTGCCAGCAGCTTACCCGGTGACTACACCTTC. Its translation: CASSLPGDYTF.